The 3 T cell receptor beta chains listed next were all sequenced from one sample in a study of OX40 agonist ivuxolimab in advanced cancers. Generated by immunoSEQ multiplex PCR, the TCRdb table keeps only in-frame clones and is missing some. This table has 50,000 to 75,000 clones, over 75% appearing once. The sample consisted of CD4+ or CD8+ T cells sorted from blood, taken in a trial of the OX40 agonist ivuxolimab. These receptors were obtained from an adult with an advanced solid tumor such as melanoma, head and neck, liver or kidney cancer.

The chain couples TRBV7-9 to TRBJ2-1; possibly TRBD2 for D (5 bases). Germline V gives CDR1 SEHNR, CDR2 FQNEAQ (reference sequence). CDR3 length equals 16 residues. V lost 5 bases and J 7 bases, leaving 21 bases between the germline ends. CDR3 sequence reads: CASSHSFGEFYNEQFF. CDR3 nucleotide sequence: TGTGCCAGCAGCCACTCGTTTGGGGAGTTCTATAATGAGCAGTTCTTC.

The CDR3 region is CASSLGHEQFF. The CDR3 DNA sequence: TGTGCCAGCAGCCTCGGCCATGAGCAGTTCTTC. The chain uses TRBV9 and TRBJ2-1, with unresolved D. V lost 4 bases, J lost 8 bases, and 7 bases lay in between. The CDR3 is 11 amino acids. Germline V gene sequence: CDR1 SGDLS, CDR2 YYNGEE.

The chain has TRBV30 and TRBJ1-2, with 7 bases matching TRBD1. The trim removed 7 bases at V and 4 bases at J, leaving 6 bases unmatched. The CDR3 is made up of 12 amino acids. The germline CDR1 and CDR2 sequences are GTSNPN and SVGIG (reference sequence). In nucleotides, the CDR3 is TGTGCCTACAGGGGATCTGGCTATGGCTACACCTTC. Protein sequence: CAYRGSGYGYTF.